This T cell receptor beta chain was recovered during a study of blood T cell repertoires in COVID-19. As for the study in general: The United States, Italy and Spain supplied acute and convalescent COVID-19 samples. Sources were T cells, B-cell-depleted T cells, or PBMCs; the material itself was cDNA or gDNA.

Original data processing: Amplification of reference gene primers provided the estimated nucleated cell counts. Profiling relied on immunoSEQ multiplex PCR, and the TCRdb table lists in-frame clones only, not all of them. That table is the source of V, J and clone size, and D and trimming were worked out from the DNA. The sample records around 65,000 clones, 82% being singletons. The CDR3 is 15 amino acids. Losses at the gene ends were 6 bases for V and 5 bases for J; bases not matched to a gene: 11. The germline V gene encodes CDR1 SGHRS and CDR2 YFSETQ. The V gene is TRBV5-1, the J gene TRBJ1-1; TRBD1 agrees at 9 bases. Sequenced: peripheral blood. This TCR was recovered from a human donor in a cohort sampled during active COVID-19. The CDR3 coding sequence is TGCGCCAGCACCGCGCTACAGGGGGCGCGTACTGAAGCTTTCTTT. Translated, it gives CASTALQGARTEAFF.